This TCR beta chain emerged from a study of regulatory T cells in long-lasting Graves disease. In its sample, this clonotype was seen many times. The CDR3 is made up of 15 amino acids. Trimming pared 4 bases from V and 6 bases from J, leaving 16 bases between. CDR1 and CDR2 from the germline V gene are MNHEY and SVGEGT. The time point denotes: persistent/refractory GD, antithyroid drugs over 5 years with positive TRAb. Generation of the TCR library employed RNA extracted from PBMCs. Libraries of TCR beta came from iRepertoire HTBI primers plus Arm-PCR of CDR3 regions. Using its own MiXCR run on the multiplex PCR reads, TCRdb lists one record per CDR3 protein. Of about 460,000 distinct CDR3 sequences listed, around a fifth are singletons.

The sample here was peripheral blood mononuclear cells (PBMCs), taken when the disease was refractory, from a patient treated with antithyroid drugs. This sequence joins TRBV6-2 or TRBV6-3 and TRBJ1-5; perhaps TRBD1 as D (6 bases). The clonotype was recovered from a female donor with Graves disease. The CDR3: CASSWASGARQPQHF. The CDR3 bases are TGTGCCAGCAGTTGGGCGTCGGGGGCTCGTCAGCCCCAGCATTTT.